The rows below give T cell receptor beta chains drawn from one sample of a study of T cell responses to AZD1222 COVID-19 vaccine. Sequenced by immunoSEQ multiplex PCR; TCRdb stores in-frame clones only, minus some. This sample has 150,000 to 180,000 clones, with about 85% found just once. Sequencing used peripheral blood, obtained after recovery from COVID-19. These receptors originate from an adult who had recovered from COVID-19. Both conserved end residues are part of each CDR3. Fields, in order: D gene, J gene, clone size, V gene, CDR3 DNA, CDR3 protein. D genes are given only for firm matches. Clone size appears in some rows only: once, few, many, or a class for an expanded clone.

D: -; J: TRBJ1-1; size: -; V: TRBV3-1/TRBV3-2; DNA: TGTGCCAGCAGCCAAGCAGGGCGAACTGAAGCTTTCTTT; CDR3: CASSQAGRTEAFF
D: -; J: TRBJ2-7; size: -; V: TRBV5-1; DNA: TGCGCCAGCAGCTTGGGCGCGGGTACCTACGAGCAGTACTTC; CDR3: CASSLGAGTYEQYF
D: TRBD1; J: TRBJ1-1; size: -; V: TRBV5-5; DNA: TGTGCCAGCAGCTTAGGACAGGGTGGGTGGAGCACTGAAGCTTTCTTT; CDR3: CASSLGQGGWSTEAFF
D: -; J: TRBJ1-5; size: -; V: TRBV27; DNA: TGTGCCAGCAGTTTACGACCAAGCAATCAGCCCCAGCATTTT; CDR3: CASSLRPSNQPQHF
D: TRBD1; J: TRBJ1-5; size: -; V: TRBV19; DNA: TGTGCCAGTACTGACAGGGGGGGCAATCAGCCCCAGCATTTT; CDR3: CASTDRGGNQPQHF
D: -; J: TRBJ2-3; size: -; V: TRBV11-2; DNA: TGTGCCAGCAGCTTGGCTCGGGGCTCGGATACGCAGTATTTT; CDR3: CASSLARGSDTQYF
D: -; J: TRBJ2-7; size: -; V: TRBV3-1/TRBV3-2; DNA: TGTGCCAGCAGCCAAGTCCCCTACGAGCAGTACTTC; CDR3: CASSQVPYEQYF
D: -; J: TRBJ2-5; size: -; V: TRBV27; DNA: TGTGCCAGCACTTCGACGGGGCTCCAAGAGACCCAGTACTTC; CDR3: CASTSTGLQETQYF
D: TRBD1; J: TRBJ2-7; size: -; V: TRBV7-6; DNA: TGTGCCAGCAGCCCCCAGGACAGGGGGGCCTACGAGCAGTACTTC; CDR3: CASSPQDRGAYEQYF
D: -; J: TRBJ2-5; size: -; V: TRBV11-1; DNA: TGTGCCAGCAGCTTAGTTGCAAAGAGGTGGGGAACCCAGTACTTC; CDR3: CASSLVAKRWGTQYF
D: TRBD1; J: TRBJ1-1; size: -; V: TRBV2; DNA: TGTGCCAGCAAGGGCAGGGGGCTCTCCACTGAAGCTTTCTTT; CDR3: CASKGRGLSTEAFF
D: -; J: TRBJ1-1; size: -; V: TRBV29-1; DNA: TGCAGCGCCACGGAGAGGGGGGGGACTGAAGCTTTCTTT; CDR3: CSATERGGTEAFF
D: TRBD1; J: TRBJ1-2; size: -; V: TRBV7-2; DNA: TGTGCCAGCAGCTTAGGGCACAGGGGATCCCTCTATGGCTACACCTTC; CDR3: CASSLGHRGSLYGYTF
D: TRBD1; J: TRBJ2-1; size: -; V: TRBV29-1; DNA: TGCAGCGTTTTGGGACAGGGTCTCAATGAGCAGTTCTTC; CDR3: CSVLGQGLNEQFF
D: TRBD1; J: TRBJ1-2; size: -; V: TRBV6-7; DNA: TGTGCCAGCAGCCTGACAGGGGCGGGCTATGGCTACACCTTC; CDR3: CASSLTGAGYGYTF
D: -; J: TRBJ2-3; size: once; V: TRBV5-1; DNA: TGCGCCAGCAGCTCCTATAGGGGAAACACAGATACGCAGTATTTT; CDR3: CASSSYRGNTDTQYF
D: -; J: TRBJ1-5; size: -; V: TRBV10-3; DNA: TGTGCCATCAGTGAGTCGGGCGGGGCCAGCAATCAGCCCCAGCATTTT; CDR3: CAISESGGASNQPQHF
D: -; J: TRBJ2-7; size: -; V: TRBV27; DNA: TGTGCCAGCAGTCTGAAGGACAGCTACGAGCAGTACTTC; CDR3: CASSLKDSYEQYF
D: TRBD2; J: TRBJ2-2; size: -; V: TRBV19; DNA: TGTGCCAGTAACCTACTAGCGGGGGGGTTCACCGGGGAGCTGTTTTTT; CDR3: CASNLLAGGFTGELFF
D: -; J: TRBJ1-2; size: -; V: TRBV6-5; DNA: TGTGCCAGCGGGGAGGGGTTCTATGGCTACACCTTC; CDR3: CASGEGFYGYTF
D: -; J: TRBJ2-1; size: -; V: TRBV27; DNA: TGTGCCAGCACCTCAGGGGTTTACAATGAGCAGTTCTTC; CDR3: CASTSGVYNEQFF
D: -; J: TRBJ1-1; size: -; V: TRBV7-2; DNA: TGTGCCAGCAGCTTGGACACGTATGGGGAGGCTTTCTTT; CDR3: CASSLDTYGEAFF
D: -; J: TRBJ1-2; size: -; V: TRBV5-5; DNA: TGTGCCAGCAGCCTCACAAGGAACTATGGCTACACCTTC; CDR3: CASSLTRNYGYTF
D: TRBD2; J: TRBJ2-7; size: -; V: TRBV28; DNA: TGTGCCAGCAGGCAGACTAGCGGGAGGGCCTACGAGCAGTACTTC; CDR3: CASRQTSGRAYEQYF
D: -; J: TRBJ2-6; size: -; V: TRBV9; DNA: TGTGCCAGCAGCACCCAATCTGGGGCCAACGTCCTGACTTTC; CDR3: CASSTQSGANVLTF
D: TRBD1; J: TRBJ1-4; size: -; V: TRBV7-9; DNA: TGTGCCAGCAGCTTAGGACAGGGTAACGAAAAACTGTTTTTT; CDR3: CASSLGQGNEKLFF
D: -; J: TRBJ2-7; size: once; V: TRBV6-2/TRBV6-3; DNA: TGTGCCAGCAGCCCACCACCGGCGGGGCGAGGGCAGTACTTC; CDR3: CASSPPPAGRGQYF
D: -; J: TRBJ2-3; size: -; V: TRBV29-1; DNA: TGCAGCGTTGAGGACTACTCTAGCACAGATACGCAGTATTTT; CDR3: CSVEDYSSTDTQYF
D: -; J: TRBJ1-1; size: -; V: TRBV25-1; DNA: TGTGCCAGCAGAGATCAGGGGAACACTGAAGCTTTCTTT; CDR3: CASRDQGNTEAFF
D: -; J: TRBJ2-7; size: -; V: TRBV6-2/TRBV6-3; DNA: TGTGCCAGCAGTCGAGGACTTGTCTACGAGCAGTACTTC; CDR3: CASSRGLVYEQYF
D: -; J: TRBJ1-6; size: -; V: TRBV3-1/TRBV3-2; DNA: TGTGCCAGCAGCCAAGGAGGGGGAAATAATTCACCCCTCCACTTT; CDR3: CASSQGGGNNSPLHF
D: TRBD2; J: TRBJ2-7; size: -; V: TRBV27; DNA: TGTGCCAGCAGTCCTAGGGGACTAGCGGGACGACTGCTCGCCGAGCAGTACTTC; CDR3: CASSPRGLAGRLLAEQYF
D: -; J: TRBJ2-7; size: -; V: TRBV3-1/TRBV3-2; DNA: TGTGCCAGCAGCCAAGAGTTTGGAGTGGACTCGTACGAGCAGTACTTC; CDR3: CASSQEFGVDSYEQYF
D: -; J: TRBJ2-5; size: -; V: TRBV2; DNA: TGTGCCAGCAGCCCGACCCGCCCAGCGGAGGGGGAGACCCAGTACTTC; CDR3: CASSPTRPAEGETQYF
D: TRBD2; J: TRBJ2-5; size: few; V: TRBV7-6; DNA: TGTGCCAGCAGCTCGGTCGTTCCCCGGACTAGCGGGGGGGCTCCCCAAGAGACCCAGTACTTC; CDR3: CASSSVVPRTSGGAPQETQYF
D: -; J: TRBJ2-3; size: -; V: TRBV7-3; DNA: TGTGCCAGCAGCTCCGGGATTTACCCCCAGTATTTT; CDR3: CASSSGIYPQYF
D: TRBD2; J: TRBJ2-7; size: -; V: TRBV5-1; DNA: TGCGCCAGCAGCTTGGCCGCGTCGGGGGGGTACGACGAGCAGTACTTC; CDR3: CASSLAASGGYDEQYF
D: -; J: TRBJ2-7; size: once; V: TRBV28; DNA: TGTGCCAGCACCGAGGGTCACGGGCAGTACTTC; CDR3: CASTEGHGQYF
D: TRBD2; J: TRBJ2-7; size: -; V: TRBV7-2; DNA: TGTGCCAGCAGCTTAACTAGCGGGGTCTACGAGCAGTACTTC; CDR3: CASSLTSGVYEQYF
D: -; J: TRBJ2-2; size: -; V: TRBV14; DNA: TGTGCCAGCAGCCAAGTGGCCAGGTTAGGGACACCCTACACCGGGGAGCTGTTTTTT; CDR3: CASSQVARLGTPYTGELFF
D: -; J: TRBJ2-1; size: -; V: TRBV2; DNA: TGTGCCAGCAATCCGTGGGGGAATGAGCAGTTCTTC; CDR3: CASNPWGNEQFF
D: -; J: TRBJ1-6; size: -; V: TRBV3-1/TRBV3-2; DNA: TGTGCCAGCAGCCAAGTCGCGGGTAGGGGTTCGGATTCACCCCTCCACTTT; CDR3: CASSQVAGRGSDSPLHF
D: TRBD2; J: TRBJ2-2; size: -; V: TRBV7-2; DNA: TGTGCCAGCAGCTTAGCGAGCAGGACTAGCGGGAGGGCCGACACCGGGGAGCTGTTTTTT; CDR3: CASSLASRTSGRADTGELFF
D: -; J: TRBJ1-2; size: -; V: TRBV5-4; DNA: TGTGCCAGCAGCTTGAGACGGATGTATGGCTACACCTTC; CDR3: CASSLRRMYGYTF
D: TRBD1; J: TRBJ1-4; size: -; V: TRBV19; DNA: TGTGCCAGTAGTAAGGGACAGGGGAGAGAAAAACTGTTTTTT; CDR3: CASSKGQGREKLFF
D: -; J: TRBJ1-3; size: once; V: TRBV7-8; DNA: TGTGCCAGCAGCTTAGTTGACCAAAACTCTGGAAACACCATATATTTT; CDR3: CASSLVDQNSGNTIYF
D: TRBD1; J: TRBJ2-1; size: -; V: TRBV27; DNA: TGTGCCAGCAGCGACAGGGGGGACAATGAGCAGTTCTTC; CDR3: CASSDRGDNEQFF
D: -; J: TRBJ2-7; size: -; V: TRBV28; DNA: TGTGCCAGCAGGGAGGTTGGCGATCAAAGGGCGGGCTACTCCTACGAGCAGTACTTC; CDR3: CASREVGDQRAGYSYEQYF
D: -; J: TRBJ1-5; size: -; V: TRBV28; DNA: TGTGCCAGCCTAGAAGGCTCGGGTGGGAGCAATCAGCCCCAGCATTTT; CDR3: CASLEGSGGSNQPQHF
D: -; J: TRBJ1-1; size: -; V: TRBV28; DNA: TGTGCCGCTCAAAGGGGGACTGAAGCTTTCTTT; CDR3: CAAQRGTEAFF
D: TRBD2; J: TRBJ2-3; size: -; V: TRBV3-1/TRBV3-2; DNA: TGTGCCAGCAGCCAAGATCCCGGCGGGAGGGCGGGTGATACGCAGTATTTT; CDR3: CASSQDPGGRAGDTQYF